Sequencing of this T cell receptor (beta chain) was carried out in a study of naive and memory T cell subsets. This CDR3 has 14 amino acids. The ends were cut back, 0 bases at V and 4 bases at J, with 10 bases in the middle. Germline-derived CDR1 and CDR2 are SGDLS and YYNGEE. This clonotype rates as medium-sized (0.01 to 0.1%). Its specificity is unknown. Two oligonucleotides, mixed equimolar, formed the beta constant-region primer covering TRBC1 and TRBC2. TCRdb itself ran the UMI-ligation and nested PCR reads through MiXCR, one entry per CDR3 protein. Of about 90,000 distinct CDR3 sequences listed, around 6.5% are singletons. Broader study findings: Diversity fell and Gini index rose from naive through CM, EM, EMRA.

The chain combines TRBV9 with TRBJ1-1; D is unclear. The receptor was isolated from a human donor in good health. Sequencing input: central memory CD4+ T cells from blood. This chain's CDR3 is CASSVVGLATEAFF. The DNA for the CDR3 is TGTGCCAGCAGCGTAGTTGGACTAGCCACTGAAGCTTTCTTT.